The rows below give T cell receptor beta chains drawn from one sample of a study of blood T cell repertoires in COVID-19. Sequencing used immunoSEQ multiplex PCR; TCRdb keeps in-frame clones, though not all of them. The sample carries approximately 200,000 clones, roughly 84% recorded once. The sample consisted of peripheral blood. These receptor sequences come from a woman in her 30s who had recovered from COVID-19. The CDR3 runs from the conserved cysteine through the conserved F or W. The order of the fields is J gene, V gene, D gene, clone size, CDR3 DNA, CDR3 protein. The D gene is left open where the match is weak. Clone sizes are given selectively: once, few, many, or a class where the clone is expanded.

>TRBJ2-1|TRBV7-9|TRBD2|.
TGTGCCAGCAGCCCTAGCGGGAGGGGAGACAATGAGCAGTTCTTC
CASSPSGRGDNEQFF
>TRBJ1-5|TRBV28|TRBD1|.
TGTGCCAGCTTGGACAGGGCTAGAGGCAATCAGCCCCAGCATTTT
CASLDRARGNQPQHF
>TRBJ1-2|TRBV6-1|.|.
TGTGCCAGCAGTGAAGCGAGTTGGGGGGACTATCGGAACTTC
CASSEASWGDYRNF
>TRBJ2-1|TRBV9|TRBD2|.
TGTGCCAGCGGAAGCGGGAGGAGGGCCGATGAGCAGTTCTTC
CASGSGRRADEQFF
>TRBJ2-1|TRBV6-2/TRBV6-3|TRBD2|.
TGTGCCAGCAGTTACGAGGCGGGGGGAATCAATGAGCAGTTCTTC
CASSYEAGGINEQFF
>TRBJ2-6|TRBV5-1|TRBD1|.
TGCGCCAGCAGCTCAGGACAGGGGTTCCCCTCTGGGGCCAACGTCCTGACTTTC
CASSSGQGFPSGANVLTF
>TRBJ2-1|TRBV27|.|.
TGTGCCAGCAGTTTGGGACACCACTCCTACAATGAGCAGTTCTTC
CASSLGHHSYNEQFF
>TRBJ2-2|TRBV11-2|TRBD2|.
TGTGCCAGCAGCCCGGGACTAGCGGGTGTTCCGACCGGGGAGCTGTTTTTT
CASSPGLAGVPTGELFF
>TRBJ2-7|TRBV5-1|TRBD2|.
TGCGCCAGCAGCTTGGGGCTAGCGGGAGGATCCATCTACGAGCAGTACTTC
CASSLGLAGGSIYEQYF
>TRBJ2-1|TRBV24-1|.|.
TGTGCCACCAGTGGAGGAGCGGAGGGAAGGCAGTTCTTC
CATSGGAEGRQFF
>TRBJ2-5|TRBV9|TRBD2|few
TGTGCCAGCAGCGTAGGGGCTAGCGGGAAGGAGACCCAGTACTTC
CASSVGASGKETQYF
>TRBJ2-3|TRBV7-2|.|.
TGTGCCAGCAGCTTAGTATCTCTAGCAGATACGCAGTATTTT
CASSLVSLADTQYF
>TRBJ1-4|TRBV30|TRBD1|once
TGTGCCTGGAGTCAACAGGGGGCTAATGAAAAACTGTTTTTT
CAWSQQGANEKLFF
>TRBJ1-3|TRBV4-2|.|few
TGTGCCAGCAGCCAAGAGAGCTCCTCTGGAAACACCATATATTTT
CASSQESSSGNTIYF
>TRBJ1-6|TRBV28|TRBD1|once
TGTGCCACCGCCGCAAACAGGGGGACCTATAATTCACCCCTCCACTTT
CATAANRGTYNSPLHF
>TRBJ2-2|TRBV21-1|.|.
TGTGCCAGCAGCAAAGCGTTAAGCGGGAGAAAAACCGGGGAGCTGTTTTTT
CASSKALSGRKTGELFF
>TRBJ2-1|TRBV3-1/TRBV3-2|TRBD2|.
TGTGCCAGCAGCCAAGAGAGCACTAGCGGGAGGGGTGAGCAGTTCTTC
CASSQESTSGRGEQFF
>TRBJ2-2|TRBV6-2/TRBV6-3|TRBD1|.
TGTGCCAGCAGTGACAGGGGCGACACCGGGGAGCTGTTTTTT
CASSDRGDTGELFF
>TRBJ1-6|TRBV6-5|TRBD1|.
TGTGCCAGCAGTTTATTCGGACAGGAGAATTCACCCCTCCACTTT
CASSLFGQENSPLHF
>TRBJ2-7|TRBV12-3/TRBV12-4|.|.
TGTGCCAGCAAGAGTAGTCCCGGCGAGCAGTACTTC
CASKSSPGEQYF
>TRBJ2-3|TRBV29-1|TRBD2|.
TGCAGCGTTGCCGGGGGGGGGAGCACAGATACGCAGTATTTT
CSVAGGGSTDTQYF
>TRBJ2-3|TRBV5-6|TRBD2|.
TGTGCCAGCAGCTTGGTGGGAAGACTAGCGGGAACTTCAGATACGCAGTATTTT
CASSLVGRLAGTSDTQYF
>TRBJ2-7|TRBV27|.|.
TGTGCCAGCAGTCCAGGGTTACTCTACGAGCAGTACTTC
CASSPGLLYEQYF
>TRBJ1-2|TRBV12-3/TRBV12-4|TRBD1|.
TGTGCCAGCAGCGGGACAGGGATCTCGCGCTACACCTTC
CASSGTGISRYTF
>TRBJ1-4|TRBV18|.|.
TGTGCCAGCTCCCTGGGAGGGGGTGAAAAACTGTTTTTT
CASSLGGGEKLFF
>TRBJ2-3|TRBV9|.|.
TGTGCCAGCAGCGCGGGGCAAGGGGCGGGGAAGAGGGCAGATACGCAGTATTTT
CASSAGQGAGKRADTQYF
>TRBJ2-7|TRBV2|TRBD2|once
TGTGCCAGCAGTGGCACTAGCGTAGGCGAGCAGTACTTC
CASSGTSVGEQYF
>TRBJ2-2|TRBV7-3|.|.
TGTGCCAGCAGCTTAATGGTAGCGAACACCGGGGAGCTGTTTTTT
CASSLMVANTGELFF
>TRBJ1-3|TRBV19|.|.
TGTGCCAGTAGGACTACAGGGCTCTCTGGAAACACCATATATTTT
CASRTTGLSGNTIYF
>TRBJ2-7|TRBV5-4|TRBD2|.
TGTGCCAGCAGCCTAGGACTAGCGGGTAGCTCCTACGAGCAGTACTTC
CASSLGLAGSSYEQYF
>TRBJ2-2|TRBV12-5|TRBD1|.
TGTGCTAGTGGCTCCGGGACAGGGGGCATTGGGGAGCTGTTTTTT
CASGSGTGGIGELFF
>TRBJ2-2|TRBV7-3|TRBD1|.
TGTGCCAGCAGCTTAAGGACAGGGAACACCGGGGAGCTGTTTTTT
CASSLRTGNTGELFF
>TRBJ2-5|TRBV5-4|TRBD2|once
TGTGCCAGCAGCCGAACGGGAGGGCCCTCGGAGACCCAGTACTTC
CASSRTGGPSETQYF
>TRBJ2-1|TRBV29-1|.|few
TGCAGCGTCCCGACTGGAAACAATGAGCAGTTCTTC
CSVPTGNNEQFF
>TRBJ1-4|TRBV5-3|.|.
TGTGCCAGAAAAGTTGACAGAGCTAATGAAAAACTGTTTTTT
CARKVDRANEKLFF
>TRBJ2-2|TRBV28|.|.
TGTGCCAGCGTCACCTCAGGGTGGAACACCGGGGAGCTGTTTTTT
CASVTSGWNTGELFF
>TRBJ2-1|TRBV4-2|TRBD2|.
TGTGCCAGCAGCCATGAAATAGCGGGAGCGGGCACCAATGAGCAGTTCTTC
CASSHEIAGAGTNEQFF
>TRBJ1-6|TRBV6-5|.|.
TGTGCCAGCAGTCGCCGACAGGTCGATTCACCCCTCCACTTT
CASSRRQVDSPLHF
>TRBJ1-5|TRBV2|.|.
TGTGCCAGCAGTTCGGACAGAGTGCAGCCCCAGCATTTT
CASSSDRVQPQHF
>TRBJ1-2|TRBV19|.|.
TGTGCCAGTAGTCGGTCGGGGTATGGCTACACCTTC
CASSRSGYGYTF
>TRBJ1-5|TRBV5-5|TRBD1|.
TGTGCCAGCAGCAAATTGCAGGGGGACAATCAGCCCCAGCATTTT
CASSKLQGDNQPQHF